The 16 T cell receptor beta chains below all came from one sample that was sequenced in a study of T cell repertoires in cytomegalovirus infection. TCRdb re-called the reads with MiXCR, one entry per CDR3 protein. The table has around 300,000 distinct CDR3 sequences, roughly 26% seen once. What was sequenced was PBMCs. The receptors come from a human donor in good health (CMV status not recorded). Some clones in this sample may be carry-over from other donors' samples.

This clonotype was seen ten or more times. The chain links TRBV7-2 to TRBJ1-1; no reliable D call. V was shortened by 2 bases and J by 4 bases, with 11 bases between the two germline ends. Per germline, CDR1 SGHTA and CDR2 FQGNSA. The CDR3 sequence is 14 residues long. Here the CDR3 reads CASSLYGWGTEAFF. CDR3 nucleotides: TGTGCCAGCAGCTTATACGGATGGGGCACTGAAGCTTTCTTT.

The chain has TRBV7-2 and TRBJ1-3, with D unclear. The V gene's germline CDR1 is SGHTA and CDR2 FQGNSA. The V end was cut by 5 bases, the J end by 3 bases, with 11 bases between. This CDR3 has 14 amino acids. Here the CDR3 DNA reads TGTGCCAGCAGCCTCTCGACTGGTGGAAACACCATATATTTT. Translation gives CASSLSTGGNTIYF.

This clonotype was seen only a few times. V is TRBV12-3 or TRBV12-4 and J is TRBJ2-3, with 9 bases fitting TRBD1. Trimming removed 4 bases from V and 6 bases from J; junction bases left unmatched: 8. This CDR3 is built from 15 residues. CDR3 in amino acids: CASSSGDRVRDTQYF. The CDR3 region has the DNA TGTGCCAGCAGTTCCGGGGACAGGGTGCGGGATACGCAGTATTTT.

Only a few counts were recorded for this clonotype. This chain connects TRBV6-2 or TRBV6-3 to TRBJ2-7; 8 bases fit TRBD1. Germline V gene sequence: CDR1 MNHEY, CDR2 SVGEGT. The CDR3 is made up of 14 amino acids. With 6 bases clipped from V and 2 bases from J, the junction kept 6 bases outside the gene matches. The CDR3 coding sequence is TGTGCCAGCAGAAAGGACAGGGTGGCCTACGAGCAGTACTTC. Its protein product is CASRKDRVAYEQYF.

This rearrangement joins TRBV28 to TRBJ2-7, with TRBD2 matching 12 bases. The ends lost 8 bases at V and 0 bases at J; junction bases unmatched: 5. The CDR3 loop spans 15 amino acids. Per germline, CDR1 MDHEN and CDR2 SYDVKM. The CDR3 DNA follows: TGTGCCAGCGGCCCTAGCGGGAGGGCCTCCTACGAGCAGTACTTC. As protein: CASGPSGRASYEQYF.

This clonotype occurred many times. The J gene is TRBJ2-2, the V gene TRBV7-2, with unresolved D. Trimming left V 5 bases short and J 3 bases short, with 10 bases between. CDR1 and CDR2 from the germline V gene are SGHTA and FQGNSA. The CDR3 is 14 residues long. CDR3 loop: CASSPAQYTGELFF. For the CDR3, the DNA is TGTGCCAGCAGCCCAGCGCAGTACACCGGGGAGCTGTTTTTT.

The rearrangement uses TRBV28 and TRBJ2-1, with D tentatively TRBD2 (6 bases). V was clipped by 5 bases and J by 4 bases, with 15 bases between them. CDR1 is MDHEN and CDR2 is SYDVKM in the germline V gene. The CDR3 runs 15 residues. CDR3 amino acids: CASSKPGSGYNEQFF. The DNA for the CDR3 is TGTGCCAGCAGTAAGCCGGGTAGCGGATACAATGAGCAGTTCTTC. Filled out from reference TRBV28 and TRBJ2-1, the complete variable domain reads DVKVTQSSRYLVKRTGEKVFLECVQDMDHENMFWYRQDPGLGLRLIYFSYDVKMKEKGDIPEGYSVSREKKERFSLILESASTNQTSMYLCASSKPGSGYNEQFFGPGTRLTVL.

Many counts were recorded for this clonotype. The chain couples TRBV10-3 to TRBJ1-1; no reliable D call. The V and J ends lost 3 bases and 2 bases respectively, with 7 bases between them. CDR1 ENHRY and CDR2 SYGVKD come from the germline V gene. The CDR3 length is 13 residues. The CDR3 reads CAISDVTNTEAFF. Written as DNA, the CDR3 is TGTGCCATCAGTGACGTGACAAACACTGAAGCTTTCTTT.

DNA for the CDR3: TGTGCCAGTAGCGCCGACAGGGGCTCCTACAATGAGCAGTTCTTC. Translation gives CASSADRGSYNEQFF. This chain uses TRBV19 with TRBJ2-1; 8 nucleotides line up with TRBD1. The CDR3 extends over 15 amino acids. Germline CDR1 reads LNHDA; CDR2 reads SQIVND (reference sequence). V gave up 6 bases and J gave up 0 bases; unmatched junction bases: 4.

The CDR3, as DNA: TGTGCCAGCAGTGAGGGGGGGACAGGATGGGAGACCCAGTACTTC. It specifies CASSEGGTGWETQYF. The V call is TRBV2, the J call TRBJ2-5, with D possibly being TRBD1 (8 bases). The CDR3 spans 15 residues. Germline V lookup: CDR1 SNHLY, CDR2 FYNNEI. V gave up 3 bases and J gave up 5 bases, with 16 bases separating them.

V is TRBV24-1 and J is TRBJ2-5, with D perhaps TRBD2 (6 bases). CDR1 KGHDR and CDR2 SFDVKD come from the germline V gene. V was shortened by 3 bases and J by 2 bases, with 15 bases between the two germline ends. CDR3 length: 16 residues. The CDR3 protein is CATSDRTLTRQETQYF. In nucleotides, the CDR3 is TGTGCCACCAGTGATCGGACCTTGACTAGACAAGAGACCCAGTACTTC.

The chain's CDR3 is CATSRDGQGEGGYTF. The DNA for the CDR3 is TGTGCCACCAGCAGAGATGGACAGGGTGAAGGAGGCTACACCTTC. The chain links TRBV15 to TRBJ1-2, with TRBD1 matching 8 bases. Trimming removed 0 bases from V and 8 bases from J; junction bases left unmatched: 8. Germline CDR1 and CDR2: LNHNV and YYDKDF (reference sequence). This CDR3 is 15 amino acids long.

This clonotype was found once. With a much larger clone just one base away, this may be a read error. The CDR3 is CAIGTEGVADTQYF. The DNA of the CDR3 is TGTGCCATCGGGACTGAAGGGGTCGCAGATACGCAGTATTTT. The chain employs TRBV10-3 and TRBJ2-3; D is possibly TRBD2 (6 bases). The CDR3 has 14 residues. V lost 8 bases and J lost 4, with 16 bases in between. Per germline, CDR1 ENHRY and CDR2 SYGVKD.

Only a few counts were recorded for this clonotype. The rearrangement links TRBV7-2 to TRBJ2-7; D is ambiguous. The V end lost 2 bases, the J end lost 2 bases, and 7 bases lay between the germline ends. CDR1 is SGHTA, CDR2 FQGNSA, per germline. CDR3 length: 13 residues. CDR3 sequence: CASSLRLPYEQYF. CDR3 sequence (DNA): TGTGCCAGCAGCTTACGGCTCCCCTACGAGCAGTACTTC.

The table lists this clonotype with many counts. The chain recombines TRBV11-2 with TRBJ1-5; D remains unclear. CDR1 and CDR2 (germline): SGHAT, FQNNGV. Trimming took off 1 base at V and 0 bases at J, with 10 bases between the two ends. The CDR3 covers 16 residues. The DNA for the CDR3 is TGTGCCAGCAGCTTAGGGGCAGGTTTTAGCAATCAGCCCCAGCATTTT. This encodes CASSLGAGFSNQPQHF.

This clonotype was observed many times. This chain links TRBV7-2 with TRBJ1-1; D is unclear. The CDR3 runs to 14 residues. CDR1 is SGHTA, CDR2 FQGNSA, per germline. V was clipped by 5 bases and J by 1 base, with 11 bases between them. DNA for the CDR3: TGTGCCAGCAGCCCCGCGGGTGCGAACACTGAAGCTTTCTTT. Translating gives CASSPAGANTEAFF.